This TCR beta chain is from a study of blood T cell repertoires in COVID-19. Deletions cut 8 bases from V and 3 bases from J, with 10 bases between. The CDR3 length is 12 residues. The germline CDR1 and CDR2 sequences are MNHEY and SMNVEV (reference sequence). Measured with immunoSEQ multiplex PCR; TCRdb has only the in-frame clones, and not every one. The sample lists around 250,000 clones; over 70% were seen once. Sequenced input: PBMCs or T cells enriched from blood (not recorded which). The TCR originated in a woman in her 40s who had been exposed to COVID-19. The gene calls are TRBV27 and TRBJ2-5, with TRBD2 as a possible D gene (5 bases). The CDR3 loop is CASPQEEETQYF. The CDR3 DNA is TGTGCCAGCCCCCAGGAGGAAGAGACCCAGTACTTC.